This T cell receptor (beta chain) was captured by sequencing in a study of blood T cell repertoires in COVID-19. Study as a whole: The origin of the acute and convalescent COVID-19 samples was the United States, Italy and Spain. PBMCs, B-cell-depleted T cells, or T cells were the source of the cDNA or gDNA that made up the material.

V was trimmed by 6 bases and J by 0 bases, leaving 9 bases between them. This CDR3 is 13 amino acids long. Germline CDR1 MNHNY, CDR2 SVGAGI (reference sequence). In the authors' workflow: Reference gene primers were amplified, and this amplification served to estimate nucleated cell counts. Method: immunoSEQ multiplex PCR; TCRdb's copy keeps in-frame clones and lacks some. The V and J calls and clone size come from that table; D and trimming were worked out from the DNA. The sample includes about 58,000 clones, about 89% of them seen just once. V and J are TRBV6-6 and TRBJ2-7; D is unresolved. This TCR was sampled from a woman aged 60 to 75 with active COVID-19. The specimen sequenced was peripheral blood. The CDR3 reads CASRERSSYEQYF. DNA for the CDR3: TGTGCCAGCAGGGAGAGGAGCTCCTACGAGCAGTACTTC.